This TCR beta chain comes out of a study of T cell clusters in autoimmune cytopenias (dated by TCRdb to about 2019). General notes on the study: A median TRB sequencing depth of roughly 47,000 reads per sample was reached, and a median of approximately 2,500 distinct TRB clonotypes per sample was obtained. Alongside healthy, CLL and autoimmune hepatitis controls, autoimmune cytopenia patients had their peripheral blood TRB and IGH repertoires sequenced at active disease and again during treatment follow-up. The goal of the study was to find out whether patients with autoimmune cytopenia have a disease-specific immune repertoire signature that could be used as a blood-based biomarker. Summary of the overall study and its limitations: The TRB repertoire shifts, including less even repertoires in secondary cytopenia and CLL, mostly reflected lymphoma bias and not autoimmunity. The GLIPH analysis suggested a lack of physiological T cell clusters in primary autoimmune cytopenia patients, since around 56 clusters were exclusive to healthy donors whereas about 18 were exclusive to patients. The cluster-lack signature was not seen for secondary cytopenia versus CLL, apparently masked by the dominant lymphoma-associated repertoire. The T cell clusters were defined only in silico, and the functional role of the clusters was left to be validated experimentally. About 3.3-fold more exclusive TRB clusters were observed in healthy donors than in active autoimmune hepatitis patients, consistent with an autoimmunity-wide signature.

To amplify TRB rearrangements, a touch-down multiplex PCR protocol was run with the TRB-A and TRB-B primer pools combined in a single tube. Illumina adapters and sample indices were attached to the amplicons through two consecutive PCR reactions using Phusion HS II polymerase. After gel purification with the NucleoSpin Gel and PCR Clean-up kit, the amplicons were quantified by Qubit and checked for quality on an Agilent 2100 Bioanalyzer. Sequencing of the libraries was performed on an Illumina MiSeq with 600-cycle, single-indexed, paired-end runs. The authors' pipeline ran thus. MiXCR version 2.1.12 with the default MiXCR reference library was used to align and assemble TRB reads. A clone was defined by each unique CDR3 nucleotide sequence, and analysis was restricted to productive sequences with at least two reads. Repertoire diversity was assessed by alpha-parameterized diversity profiles (alpha 0 to 5), including Shannon (alpha 1) and Simpson (alpha 2) indices, computed with an R script. Combinatorial TRB VJ usage was computed with the tcR package and compared between cohorts by principal component analysis with ade4. GLIPH was used to cluster TCRbeta CDR3s in pairs of cohorts matched for age and read depth, and a Wilcoxon test was used to compare cluster frequencies. Following reprocessing of the reads by TCRdb, the data hold one row per CDR3 protein sequence and no DNA is available. The V and J calls and clone size come from TCRdb's table, not from the authors' own analysis. This sample's table has entries for more than 3,000 distinct CDR3 sequences. The ten largest clones add up to around 17% of the sample.

TRB amplification used about 0.25 ug of peripheral blood genomic DNA, some 38,000 genome equivalents, per sample. With regard to this clonotype: Its specific antigen is unknown.

The clonotype comes from a human donor with an autoimmune cytopenia or autoimmune hepatitis (not recorded which). The sample was peripheral blood.

CDR3 protein: CSALGPSYEQYF. The chain joins TRBV20-1 to TRBJ2-7; TCRdb's D call, TRBD1, is unchecked because there is no DNA. CDR1 is given as DFQATT and CDR2 as SNEGSKA, both from the germline V gene (reference sequence). The CDR3 has 12 amino acids, counting the end cysteine and phenylalanine. The record lacks a DNA sequence.